This T cell receptor beta chain is drawn from a study of sequential checkpoint blockade in melanoma. About the research overall: First-line arms were nivolumab then ipilimumab, or the reverse, randomized 1:1. DNA from 90 to 100 pretreatment tumor samples underwent TCRβ immunosequencing. The study, taken as a whole, reports: Clinical benefit was about 30 times likelier when tumor T-cell fraction and clonality increased. T-cell fraction and clonality followed PD-L1 and CD8+ counts, not mutational load.

Germline V gives CDR1 MNHGY, CDR2 SAAAGT. The CDR3 is 14 amino acids. Trimming took 10 bases from V and 0 from J; bases not matched to a gene: 8. Treatment reported: randomized to nivolumab then ipilimumab (arm A) or the reverse (arm B). Worth noting for this clone: Its specificity is unknown.

Assay used: immunoSEQ multiplex PCR; TCRdb lists only in-frame clones, some missing. The sample includes about 3,400 clones, about a fifth of them seen just once. The chain is built from TRBV6-8 and TRBJ1-2, with 7 nucleotides matching TRBD1. The sequence came from a human donor with melanoma. This specimen consisted of tumor tissue (inferred from file names), obtained from a patient given nivolumab and ipilimumab in sequence. CDR3 sequence reads: CAIRDSQTNYGYTF. For the CDR3, the DNA is TGTGCCATCAGGGACAGCCAAACTAACTATGGCTACACCTTC.